This TCR delta chain was sequenced during a study of γδ T cells in repeated Plasmodium falciparum infection. At the level of the study: Donors had four controlled P. falciparum NF54 infections over 644 days. Malian samples came from no-transmission periods or across acute febrile malaria episodes. Timepoints: baseline, immediately before selected infections, and 21 days after every infection. Study-wide points: Malian children's Vdelta2-negative repertoires appeared more expanded and less diverse than Australians'.

Concerning this clone: The antigen is undetermined. The protein TCRdb gives is from a much larger clone and does not agree with this DNA's translation at residue 9, likely a read error; the protein shown here comes from the DNA.

TCRdb ran CATT on the multiplex PCR reads. The sample has 50,000 to 55,000 delta-chain clones, roughly 2% seen once. Trimming at V came to 0 bases and at J to 0 bases, leaving 8 bases not matched to a gene. The CDR3 sequence is 16 residues long. CDR1 and CDR2 (germline): TVYSNPD, GDNSRS (reference sequence). Flow sorting of PBMC yielded separate Vgamma9/Vdelta2+ and Vdelta2-negative gammadelta T cell populations for bulk repertoire analysis. The sample taken for sequencing was gamma-delta T cells from blood. The TCR was taken from a pool of human donors (malaria-infected and uninfected, not separated). The V gene is TRDV3, the J gene TRDJ1; 9 nucleotides align to TRDD3. The J gene is absent in TCRdb and was assigned here via DNA matching to germline. This CDR3 is CAFRRWGMLYTDKLIF. CDR3 coding DNA: TGTGCCTTTAGACGCTGGGGGATGTTGTACACCGATAAACTCATCTTT.